Following are 20 T cell receptor beta chains from one sample sequenced in a study of cytomegalovirus exposure and HLA in healthy donors (dated by TCRdb to about 2017). Library prep was done by the immunoSEQ multiplex PCR assay. A mixture of 60 forward primers for TCR Vbeta segments and 13 reverse primers for TCR Jbeta segments was used in the multiplex PCR. TCRdb carries this immuneACCESS record with in-frame sequences only. Its versions omit some clonotypes, under half of them owing to an unresolved V gene in the studies checked, with the rest unexplained. This sample is represented by about 140,000 clones; around 80% of them were singletons. In total, the top ten clones hold about 2.5% of the sample. The sequenced sample was PBMCs. These receptors came from a man aged 45-65 years in good health and CMV-seronegative.

This clone was counted once. The chain recombines TRBV29-1 with TRBJ2-2, with D possibly being TRBD2 (6 bases). This CDR3 is built from 13 residues. The V gene lost 8 bases and the J gene lost 4 bases, with 14 bases spanning the gap. Germline V gene sequence: CDR1 SQVTM, CDR2 ANQGSEA. CDR3 bases: TGCAGCACTTCGACTAGTTCCACCGGGGAGCTGTTTTTT. Its protein product is CSTSTSSTGELFF.

J is TRBJ1-2 and V is TRBV12-5; D not certain. The CDR3 is 13 residues long. V gave up 5 bases and J gave up 4 bases, with 11 bases separating them. Germline assignment: CDR1 LGHNT and CDR2 FRNRAP. The CDR3 DNA is TGTGCTAGTGGTCGTTCAAGTAGCTATGGCTACACCTTC. Encoded protein: CASGRSSSYGYTF. Complete variable domain (other parts from reference TRBV12-5 and TRBJ1-2): DARVTQTPRHKVTEMGQEVTMRCQPILGHNTVFWYRQTMMQGLELLAYFRNRAPLDDSGMPKDRFSAEMPDATLATLKIQPSEPRDSAVYFCASGRSSSYGYTFGSGTRLTVV.

This clone is a singleton in its sample. The chain uses TRBV9 and TRBJ2-7; 11 bases fit TRBD2. The CDR3 consists of 15 residues. Germline-derived CDR1 and CDR2 are SGDLS and YYNGEE. Losses at the gene ends were 3 bases for V and 2 bases for J; bases not matched to a gene: 4. DNA of the CDR3: TGTGCCAGCAGCGAGGGGACTAGCGGTACCTACGAGCAGTACTTC. It codes for CASSEGTSGTYEQYF.

This chain joins TRBV12-5 and TRBJ1-5; tentatively, D is TRBD1 (5 bases). Germline V gives CDR1 LGHNT, CDR2 FRNRAP. The CDR3 covers 15 residues. V was pared by 5 bases and J by 1 base, with 12 bases between. This chain's CDR3 is CASGMGQASNQPQHF. The DNA of the CDR3 is TGTGCTAGTGGTATGGGGCAGGCCAGCAATCAGCCCCAGCATTTT.

This clone has just a few counts. CDR3 amino acids: CASSVDGNTEAFF. The CDR3 nucleotides are TGTGCCAGCAGCGTAGACGGGAACACTGAAGCTTTCTTT. The chain employs TRBV9 and TRBJ1-1, with D unclear. In germline, CDR1 is SGDLS, CDR2 YYNGEE. The CDR3 extends over 13 amino acids. The ends were cut back, 0 bases at V and 1 base at J, with 4 bases in the middle.

This rearrangement joins TRBV7-9 to TRBJ1-2; no reliable D call. Trimming pared 4 bases from V and 13 bases from J, leaving 16 bases between. CDR1 and CDR2 (germline): SEHNR, FQNEAQ (reference sequence). This CDR3 spans 12 amino acids. As DNA, the CDR3 is TGTGCCAGCAGCTCCACCGGAGAGGTCTCCACCTTC. This codes for CASSSTGEVSTF.

This clone occurred once. The chain carries TRBV19 and TRBJ1-5; D gene uncertain. CDR1 and CDR2 from the germline V gene are LNHDA and SQIVND (reference sequence). V was shortened by 0 bases and J by 7 bases, with 13 bases between the two germline ends. This CDR3 contains 15 residues. CDR3 sequence: CASSIDLSRGQPQHF. In nucleotides, the CDR3 is TGTGCCAGTAGTATAGACCTAAGTCGAGGACAGCCCCAGCATTTT. The variable domain in full, with the rest retrieved from reference TRBV19 and TRBJ1-5, is DGGITQSPKYLFRKEGQNVTLSCEQNLNHDAMYWYRQDPGQGLRLIYYSQIVNDFQKGDIAEGYSVSREKKESFPLTVTSAQKNPTAFYLCASSIDLSRGQPQHFGDGTRLSIL.

The CDR3 region has the DNA TGTGCCAGCAGCAAACAGGGGACAGGGGTTGGCAATGAGCAGTTCTTC. Translating gives CASSKQGTGVGNEQFF. The rearrangement links TRBV11-3 to TRBJ2-1; 10 bases align to TRBD1. CDR1 and CDR2 (germline): SGHNT, YENEEA. CDR3 size: 16 residues. J gave up 6 bases and V 5 bases, and 10 bases lay outside the gene matches.

This clone has just one count. The chain uses TRBV10-3 and TRBJ2-7; 9 nucleotides match TRBD2. V was clipped by 4 bases and J by 4 bases; unmatched bases: 5. The CDR3 extends over 14 amino acids. CDR1 and CDR2 from the germline V gene are ENHRY and SYGVKD. The CDR3 nucleotides are TGTGCCATCAGTGCGGCGGGGGGGGAGTACGAGCAGTACTTC. It yields the protein CAISAAGGEYEQYF.

This clone was seen only once. The chain joins TRBV11-3 to TRBJ2-2; maybe TRBD2 (5 bases). CDR3 length: 13 residues. Germline assignment: CDR1 SGHNT and CDR2 YENEEA. V was clipped by 1 base and J by 6 bases, with 6 bases between them. The CDR3 coding sequence is TGTGCCAGCAGCTTAGGCGGGCCCGGGGAGCTGTTTTTT. Translating gives CASSLGGPGELFF. The full variable domain, completed using reference TRBV11-3 and TRBJ2-2, is EAGVVQSPRYKIIEKKQPVAFWCNPISGHNTLYWYLQNLGQGPELLIRYENEEAVDDSQLPKDRFSAERLKGVDSTLKIQPAELGDSAVYLCASSLGGPGELFFGEGSRLTVL.

The genes are TRBV6-1 and TRBJ2-3; 10 bases map to TRBD2. V lost 4 bases, J lost 0 bases, and 7 bases stayed unmatched. The CDR3 sequence is 17 residues long. Germline CDR1 and CDR2: MNHNS and SASEGT. The CDR3 region has the DNA TGTGCCAGCAGTGCGGTTAGCGGGGGGCTTAGCACAGATACGCAGTATTTT. It yields the protein CASSAVSGGLSTDTQYF.

The chain employs TRBV4-2 and TRBJ1-1; tentatively, D is TRBD1 (5 bases). The CDR3 has 13 residues. CDR1 is LGHNA and CDR2 is YNFKEQ in the germline V gene. V lost 0 bases, J lost 8 bases, and 10 bases lay in between. For the CDR3, the DNA is TGTGCCAGCAGCCAAGATAGGAACAGGGAAGCTTTCTTT. Translated, it gives CASSQDRNREAFF.

CDR3 nucleotide sequence: TGTGCCAGCTCACCACAACAGGGGGCGCCTACTGAGCAGTTCTTC. Protein product: CASSPQQGAPTEQFF. This chain joins TRBV18 and TRBJ2-1, with 9 bases lining up with TRBD1. Germline CDR1 reads KGHSH; CDR2 reads LQKENI. This CDR3 contains 15 residues. The V segment lost 1 base and the J segment 9 bases; nucleotides outside the gene matches: 7.

The chain recombines TRBV29-1 with TRBJ1-2; tentatively, D is TRBD1 (5 bases). V lost 4 bases and J lost 4, with 16 bases in between. The CDR3 runs 14 residues. Germline-derived CDR1 and CDR2 are SQVTM and ANQGSEA. The CDR3 here is CSVVGTLFPYGYTF. The CDR3 bases are TGCAGCGTTGTAGGGACTCTGTTCCCCTATGGCTACACCTTC.

The CDR3 spells CAWTQSSYNSPLHF. The CDR3 DNA follows: TGTGCCTGGACACAGAGCTCCTATAATTCACCCCTCCACTTT. The J gene is TRBJ1-6, the V gene TRBV30; D gene unclear. The CDR3 extends over 14 amino acids. Per germline, CDR1 GTSNPN and CDR2 SVGIG (reference sequence). Trimming left V 4 bases short and J 0 bases short, with 7 bases between.

The V call is TRBV20-1, the J call TRBJ2-1, with D unclear. The CDR3 has 11 amino acids. Germline V gives CDR1 DFQATT, CDR2 SNEGSKA (reference sequence). The germline V and J ends were trimmed by 1 base and 9 bases, with 7 bases remaining between them. The DNA of the CDR3 is TGCAGTGCTAGAGTTTCCCGTGAGCAGTTCTTC. It encodes CSARVSREQFF.

The CDR3 region is CASSGGQAPGSNQPQHF. Here the CDR3 DNA reads TGTGCCAGCAGTGGAGGGCAGGCCCCGGGAAGCAATCAGCCCCAGCATTTT. The rearrangement uses TRBV2 and TRBJ1-5, with no clear D. V lost 4 bases, J lost 1 base, and 17 bases lay in between. CDR1 is SNHLY, CDR2 FYNNEI, per germline. This CDR3 is built from 17 residues.

V gene TRBV7-9 combines with J gene TRBJ1-1; no definite D call. Between the trimmed V and J ends, which lost 3 bases and 5 bases, there was a span of 10 bases. Germline V gene data show CDR1 as SEHNR and CDR2 as FQNEAQ (reference sequence). The CDR3 totals 13 residues. CDR3 nucleotide sequence: TGTGCCAGCAGCTTGCGGGTCCTAACTGAAGCTTTCTTT. The encoded protein is CASSLRVLTEAFF.

This clone has a single count. The chain carries TRBV6-5 and TRBJ2-1; 7 bases are a match to TRBD1. The CDR3 contains 13 residues. V was clipped by 7 bases and J by 7 bases; unmatched bases: 7. Germline V gives CDR1 MNHEY, CDR2 SVGAGI. The CDR3 here is CASTDRDRNEQFF. CDR3 coding DNA: TGTGCCAGCACCGACAGGGATCGAAATGAGCAGTTCTTC.

V gene TRBV18 combines with J gene TRBJ1-2; 11 nucleotides agree with TRBD1. Germline CDR1 and CDR2: KGHSH and LQKENI. This CDR3 has 17 amino acids. V lost 1 base and J lost 8; bases outside the gene matches: 12. The CDR3 protein is CASSPRVPGQGERGYTF. In nucleotides, the CDR3 is TGTGCCAGCTCACCACGAGTACCGGGACAGGGGGAGAGAGGCTACACCTTC.